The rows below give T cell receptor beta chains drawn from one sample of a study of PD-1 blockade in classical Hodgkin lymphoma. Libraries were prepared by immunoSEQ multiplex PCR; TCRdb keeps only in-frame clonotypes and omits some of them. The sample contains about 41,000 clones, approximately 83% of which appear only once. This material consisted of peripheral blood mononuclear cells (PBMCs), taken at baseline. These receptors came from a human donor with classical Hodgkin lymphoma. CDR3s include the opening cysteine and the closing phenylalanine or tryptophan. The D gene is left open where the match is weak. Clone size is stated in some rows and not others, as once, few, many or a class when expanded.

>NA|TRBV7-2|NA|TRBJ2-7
CASSLRNGPPLGYF
TGTGCCAGCAGCTTACGCAACGGCCCTCCCTTAGGGTACTTC
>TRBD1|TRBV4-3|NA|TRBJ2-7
CASSHTPGQGYEQYF
TGCGCCAGCAGCCATACCCCGGGACAGGGGTACGAGCAGTACTTC
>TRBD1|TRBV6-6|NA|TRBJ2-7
CASSYSRDRGHEQYF
TGTGCCAGCAGTTACTCCCGGGACAGGGGCCACGAGCAGTACTTC
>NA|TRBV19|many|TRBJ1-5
CASSIDGQVNQPQHF
TGTGCCAGTAGTATAGATGGGCAGGTCAATCAGCCCCAGCATTTT
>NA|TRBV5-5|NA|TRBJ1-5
CASSLMGPDNQPQHF
TGTGCCAGCAGCCTGATGGGGCCAGACAATCAGCCCCAGCATTTT
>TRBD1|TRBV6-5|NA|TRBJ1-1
CASSYTRDREAFF
TGTGCCAGCAGTTACACCCGGGACAGGGAAGCTTTCTTT
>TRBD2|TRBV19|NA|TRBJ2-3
CASSIRLAGPLEDTQYF
TGTGCCAGTAGTATCCGACTAGCGGGGCCACTCGAGGATACGCAGTATTTT
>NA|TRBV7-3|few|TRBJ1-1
CASSLGGQMNTEAFF
TGTGCCAGCAGCTTAGGAGGACAAATGAACACTGAAGCTTTCTTT
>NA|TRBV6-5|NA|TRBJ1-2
CASSDRQRYTF
TGTGCCAGCAGTGATCGACAAAGGTACACCTTC
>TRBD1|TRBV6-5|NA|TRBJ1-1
CASRGQGVGTEAFF
TGTGCCAGCAGGGGACAGGGGGTGGGCACTGAAGCTTTCTTT
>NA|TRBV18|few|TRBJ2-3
CASSPGLGTDTQYF
TGTGCCAGCTCACCGGGGTTAGGCACAGATACGCAGTATTTT
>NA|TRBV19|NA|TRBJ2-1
CASAITNEQFF
TGTGCCAGCGCTATTACCAATGAGCAGTTCTTC
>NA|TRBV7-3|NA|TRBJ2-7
CASSPGASTYEQYF
TGTGCCAGCAGCCCCGGGGCTAGCACCTACGAGCAGTACTTC
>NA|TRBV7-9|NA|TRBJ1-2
CASSLVSTGNYYGYTF
TGTGCCAGCAGCTTAGTCTCTACAGGGAATTACTATGGCTACACCTTC
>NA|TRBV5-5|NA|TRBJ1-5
CASSFFSGDLPQHF
TGTGCCAGCAGTTTTTTTTCGGGGGATCTGCCCCAGCATTTT
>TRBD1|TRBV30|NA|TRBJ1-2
CASQGALAYGYTF
TGTGCATCACAGGGGGCGCTTGCCTATGGCTACACCTTC
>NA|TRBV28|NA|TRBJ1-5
CASSDGGRPQHF
TGTGCCAGCAGTGATGGGGGGCGGCCCCAGCATTTT
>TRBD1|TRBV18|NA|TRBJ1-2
CASSLGQEQYGYTF
TGTGCCAGCTCACTCGGACAGGAGCAATATGGCTACACCTTC
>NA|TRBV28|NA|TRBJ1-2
CASSLEGYGYTF
TGTGCCAGCAGTTTAGAAGGCTATGGCTACACCTTC
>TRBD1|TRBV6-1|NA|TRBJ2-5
CASILFTWDRETQYF
TGTGCCAGCATTCTATTCACCTGGGACAGAGAGACCCAGTACTTC
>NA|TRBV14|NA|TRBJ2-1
CASRSLGNEQFF
TGTGCCAGCAGGTCCCTTGGGAATGAGCAGTTCTTC
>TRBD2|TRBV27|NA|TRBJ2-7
CASSWKRDSTYEQYF
TGTGCCAGCAGTTGGAAGCGGGACTCGACCTACGAGCAGTACTTC
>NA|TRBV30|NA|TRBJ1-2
CAWSGRSAIYGYTF
TGTGCCTGGAGTGGAAGGTCAGCAATCTATGGCTACACCTTC
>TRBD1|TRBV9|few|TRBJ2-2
CASSVETGGTGELFF
TGTGCCAGCAGCGTTGAGACAGGGGGCACCGGGGAGCTGTTTTTT
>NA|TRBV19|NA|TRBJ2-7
CASSIAQRYEQYF
TGTGCCAGTAGTATCGCCCAGCGATACGAGCAGTACTTC
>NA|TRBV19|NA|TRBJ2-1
CASTPGADYNEQFF
TGTGCCAGTACCCCCGGCGCGGATTACAATGAGCAGTTCTTC
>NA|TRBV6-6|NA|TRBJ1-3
CASSRTPSGNTIYF
TGTGCCAGCAGTAGGACACCGTCTGGAAACACCATATATTTT
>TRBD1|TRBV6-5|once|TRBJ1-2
CASSDGQGASYTF
TGTGCCAGCAGTGATGGACAGGGGGCTAGCTACACCTTC
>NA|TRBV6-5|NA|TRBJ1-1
CASSYRQGEAFF
TGTGCCAGCAGTTACCGGCAGGGTGAAGCTTTCTTT
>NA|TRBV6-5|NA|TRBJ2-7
CASSYLATDYEQYF
TGTGCCAGCAGTTACCTCGCCACAGACTACGAGCAGTACTTC
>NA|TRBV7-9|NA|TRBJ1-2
CASSLASGNYGYTF
TGTGCCAGCAGCTTGGCGTCAGGGAACTATGGCTACACCTTC
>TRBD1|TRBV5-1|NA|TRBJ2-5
CASSQQGIQETQYF
TGCGCCAGCAGCCAACAGGGGATACAAGAGACCCAGTACTTC
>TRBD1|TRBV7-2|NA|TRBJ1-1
CASSLRGPGGNTEAFF
TGTGCCAGCAGCTTAAGAGGGCCAGGGGGGAACACTGAAGCTTTCTTT
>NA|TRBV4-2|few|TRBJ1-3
CASSQDGQGLSGNTIYF
TGTGCCAGCAGCCAAGATGGTCAGGGCCTCTCTGGAAACACCATATATTTT
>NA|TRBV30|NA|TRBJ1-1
CAWSTGVGNTEAFF
TGTGCCTGGTCGACGGGAGTTGGGAACACTGAAGCTTTCTTT
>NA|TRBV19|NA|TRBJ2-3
CASSTRPSSTDTQYF
TGTGCCAGTAGTACGAGACCCTCTAGCACAGATACGCAGTATTTT
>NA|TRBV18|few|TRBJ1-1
CASSLPGGRANTEAFF
TGTGCCAGCTCACTTCCTGGGGGTAGGGCGAACACTGAAGCTTTCTTT
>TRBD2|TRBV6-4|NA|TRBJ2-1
CASSDSGGRAKNEQFF
TGTGCCAGCAGTGACTCTGGCGGGAGGGCCAAAAATGAGCAGTTCTTC
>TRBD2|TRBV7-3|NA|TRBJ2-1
CASSLTSGRDTYNEQFF
TGTGCCAGCAGCCTGACTAGCGGGAGGGATACCTACAATGAGCAGTTCTTC
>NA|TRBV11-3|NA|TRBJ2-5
CASSGGETQYF
TGTGCCAGTAGTGGGGGGGAGACCCAGTACTTC
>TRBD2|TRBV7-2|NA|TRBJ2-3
CASSLALAVRTDTQYF
TGTGCCAGCAGCTTAGCTCTAGCGGTCCGCACAGATACGCAGTATTTT
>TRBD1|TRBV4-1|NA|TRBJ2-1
CASSPGTGPLGEQFF
TGCGCCAGCAGCCCCGGGACAGGACCTCTCGGTGAGCAGTTCTTC
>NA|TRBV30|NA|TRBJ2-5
CAWSVGLGYQETQYF
TGTGCCTGGAGTGTAGGGTTGGGCTACCAAGAGACCCAGTACTTC
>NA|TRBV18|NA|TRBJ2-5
CASSPPISRQETQYF
TGTGCCAGCTCACCACCGATCTCCAGGCAAGAGACCCAGTACTTC
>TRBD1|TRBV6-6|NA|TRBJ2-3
CASSYGTGGTDTQYF
TGTGCCAGCAGTTACGGGACAGGGGGCACAGATACGCAGTATTTT
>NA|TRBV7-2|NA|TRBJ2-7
CASSIRTASYEQYF
TGTGCCAGCAGCATTAGGACAGCTTCCTACGAGCAGTACTTC
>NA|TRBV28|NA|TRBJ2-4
CASSLVGLAKNIQYF
TGTGCCAGCAGCCTGGTGGGCCTAGCCAAAAACATTCAGTACTTC